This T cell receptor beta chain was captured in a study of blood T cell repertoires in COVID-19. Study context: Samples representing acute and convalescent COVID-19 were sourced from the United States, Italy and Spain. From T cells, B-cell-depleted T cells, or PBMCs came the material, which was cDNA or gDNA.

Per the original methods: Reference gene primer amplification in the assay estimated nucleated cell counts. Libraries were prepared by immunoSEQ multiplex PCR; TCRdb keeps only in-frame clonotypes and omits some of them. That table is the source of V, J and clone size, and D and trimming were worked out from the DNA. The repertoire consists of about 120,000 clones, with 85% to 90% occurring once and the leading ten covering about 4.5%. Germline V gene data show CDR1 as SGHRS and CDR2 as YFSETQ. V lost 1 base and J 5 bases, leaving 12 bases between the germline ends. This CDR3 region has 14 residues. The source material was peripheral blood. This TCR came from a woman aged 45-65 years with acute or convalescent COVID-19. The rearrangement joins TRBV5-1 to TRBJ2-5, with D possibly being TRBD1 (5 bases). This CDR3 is CASSLSQGGETQYF. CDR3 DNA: TGCGCCAGCAGCTTGTCCCAGGGTGGCGAGACCCAGTACTTC.